The next 11 T cell receptor beta chains were all read from a single sample in a study of T cells after yellow fever vaccination (dated by TCRdb to the late 2010s). Library preparation employed 5' RACE. The instrument given in TCRdb is Illumina HiSeq 2500. TCRdb trimmed public reads at Q25 via fastp, called clones via MiXCR and kept in-frame beta chains. Each entry merges the rows of one CDR3 protein and shows their most common DNA and genes. The sample records approximately 510,000 distinct CDR3 sequences, about a fifth of which are singletons. The ten biggest clones cover 15% to 20% of the sample. In the paper's terms, the treatment or condition label means: live attenuated yellow fever vaccine strain. This specimen consisted of PBMCs, obtained roughly 20 days after the first yellow fever vaccination. These receptors all come from a man aged 18 to 30 who received the YFV17D yellow fever vaccine.

This clonotype was detected only a few times. CDR3 residues: CSARDIGQGAYYEQYV. The CDR3 DNA is TGCAGTGCTAGAGATATAGGCCAGGGGGCTTACTACGAGCAGTACGTC. The rearrangement joins TRBV20-1 to TRBJ2-7; TRBD1 agrees at 8 bases. The V and J ends lost 0 bases and 3 bases, in that order; junction bases with no gene match: 10. CDR3 length: 16 amino acids. Germline CDR1 reads DFQATT; CDR2 reads SNEGSKA (reference sequence).

This clonotype was seen more than once but under ten times. This sequence joins TRBV6-5 and TRBJ2-5, with 8 bases identical to TRBD1. Germline V lookup: CDR1 MNHEY, CDR2 SVGAGI. The CDR3 has 15 residues. After removal of 5 bases from V and 5 bases from J, the junction contained 10 bases not matched to a gene. The CDR3 nucleotides read TGTGCCAGCAGTACCGACAGGGGAGGAGGGGAGACCCAGTACTTC. It yields the protein CASSTDRGGGETQYF.

The chain links TRBV3-1 to TRBJ2-7, with D unclear. This CDR3 is 18 amino acids long. The germline CDR1 and CDR2 sequences are LGHDT and YNNKEL (reference sequence). Trimming removed 0 bases at V and 0 bases at J, with 18 bases between. The CDR3 nucleotides read TGTGCCAGCAGCCAAGAGACATTTAGAAATCTCCACTCCTACGAGCAGTACTTC. Translation gives CASSQETFRNLHSYEQYF.

The chain combines TRBV14 with TRBJ2-2; 8 bases fit TRBD2. V trimming: 4 bases; J trimming: 0 bases; junction bases outside the gene matches: 10. Germline V gene sequence: CDR1 SGHDN, CDR2 FVKESK. This CDR3 has 18 residues. CDR3 in DNA: TGTGCCAGCAGCCCTCGACTAGCGTCGCTCTCGAACACCGGGGAGCTGTTTTTT. This codes for CASSPRLASLSNTGELFF.

The CDR3 is CASSPGVEGTEAFF. Written as DNA, the CDR3 is TGTGCCAGCTCACCAGGCGTGGAAGGCACTGAAGCTTTCTTT. This sequence joins TRBV18 and TRBJ1-1; D is ambiguous. This CDR3 contains 14 residues. CDR1 is KGHSH and CDR2 is LQKENI in the germline V gene. Deletions cut 2 bases from V and 4 bases from J, with 11 bases between.

This clonotype occurred a few times. The rearrangement links TRBV29-1 to TRBJ2-1; no definite D call. V lost 5 bases to trimming and J lost 7 bases, with 6 bases between them. This CDR3 has 10 residues. The germline V gene has CDR1 SQVTM and CDR2 ANQGSEA. CDR3 in amino acids: CSVWTNEQFF. CDR3 sequence (DNA): TGCAGCGTTTGGACGAATGAGCAGTTCTTC.

The chain has TRBV20-1 and TRBJ1-1; 9 bases line up with TRBD1. This CDR3 is 15 amino acids long. The V gene end was trimmed by 2 bases and the J gene end by 4 bases; junction bases not matched to a gene: 8. The germline V gene encodes CDR1 DFQATT and CDR2 SNEGSKA (reference sequence). DNA of the CDR3: TGCAGTGCTAGAAGCGGGACAGGGATAAGCACTGAAGCTTTCTTT. Translation: CSARSGTGISTEAFF.

The chain employs TRBV12-3 or TRBV12-4 and TRBJ2-1; the D is unclear. The CDR3 loop spans 13 amino acids. V lost 1 base and J lost 6, with 7 bases in between. CDR3: CASSLVSANEQFF. The CDR3 DNA sequence: TGTGCCAGCAGTTTAGTCTCGGCCAATGAGCAGTTCTTC.

The CDR3 region is CSVGRVERAGNTGELFF. The CDR3 coding sequence is TGCAGCGTCGGACGTGTGGAACGGGCAGGCAACACCGGGGAGCTGTTTTTT. The chain has TRBV29-1 and TRBJ2-2; unclear D gene. The CDR3 sequence is 17 residues long. Trimming left V 6 bases short and J 2 bases short, with 22 bases between. Germline assignment: CDR1 SQVTM and CDR2 ANQGSEA.

This clonotype was counted only a few times. V is TRBV5-6 and J is TRBJ2-7, with 9 bases fitting TRBD1. V dropped 4 bases and J dropped 5; count of bases not matched to a gene: 4. Germline CDR1 and CDR2: SGHDT and YYEEEE. CDR3 size: 13 residues. The chain's CDR3 is CASSAGQGDEQYV. CDR3 DNA sequence: TGTGCCAGCAGCGCGGGACAGGGAGACGAGCAGTACGTC.

This clonotype appeared a few times. J is TRBJ2-5 and V is TRBV5-1; maybe TRBD2 (6 bases). V lost 0 bases and J lost 5, with 14 bases in between. This CDR3 is 15 amino acids long. Germline loops: CDR1 SGHRS, CDR2 YFSETQ. CDR3 DNA sequence: TGCGCCAGCAGCTTGGGGGGCGGGGATCCGGAGACCCAGTACTTC. Protein sequence: CASSLGGGDPETQYF.